Presented here are 22 T cell receptor beta chains from one specimen sequenced in a study of T cell clones after liver transplantation. Here immunoSEQ multiplex PCR was the method, and the copy in TCRdb shows in-frame clones only, minus some. The sample contains tens of thousands of clones, about 71% of which appear only once. Sample: CD4+ T cells from blood, taken at the roughly 15-month timepoint. The receptors were sampled from a human patient who received a liver transplant. Among the T cells, some may be from the graft donor.

The gene calls are TRBV27 and TRBJ2-1, with D perhaps matching TRBD1 (6 bases). This CDR3 is built from 14 residues. The V gene's germline CDR1 is MNHEY and CDR2 SMNVEV (reference sequence). V dropped 3 bases and J dropped 10 bases, with 16 bases sitting between them. CDR3 amino acids: CASSFLGAQVEQFF. CDR3 nucleotide sequence: TGTGCCAGCAGTTTCCTGGGGGCACAGGTAGAGCAGTTCTTC.

This chain uses TRBV4-2 with TRBJ1-2; the D gene is possibly TRBD1 (5 bases). Germline CDR1 is LGHNA and CDR2 is YNFKEQ. This CDR3 spans 14 amino acids. Trimming stripped 0 bases from V and 7 bases from J, with 12 bases between. The CDR3 coding sequence is TGTGCCAGCAGCCAAGATCGGGCAGGGTTTGGCTACACCTTC. Its translation is CASSQDRAGFGYTF.

A single count supports this clone. V is TRBV18 and J is TRBJ2-1; D may be TRBD2 (5 bases). CDR1 KGHSH and CDR2 LQKENI come from the germline V gene. This CDR3 has 12 residues. The germline V and J ends were trimmed by 5 bases and 6 bases, with 8 bases remaining between them. The CDR3 reads CASSTSGNEQFF. In DNA, the CDR3 is TGTGCCAGCTCAACCAGCGGCAATGAGCAGTTCTTC.

The chain employs TRBV30 and TRBJ2-5; TRBD1 or TRBD2 may be the D gene (5 bases each). This CDR3 comprises 13 residues. V lost 0 bases to trimming and J lost 4 bases, with 9 bases between them. Looked up from germline, CDR1 is GTSNPN and CDR2 is SVGIG (reference sequence). CDR3 residues: CAWSVTGRETQYF. DNA for the CDR3: TGTGCCTGGAGTGTAACGGGGCGAGAGACCCAGTACTTC.

The chain is built from TRBV14 and TRBJ2-1; the match to TRBD1 covers 8 bases. The CDR3 length is 14 residues. With 1 base clipped from V and 7 bases from J, the junction kept 3 bases outside the gene matches. Germline V gives CDR1 SGHDN, CDR2 FVKESK. CDR3 sequence: CASSQGRQGNEQFF. The CDR3 DNA is TGTGCCAGCAGCCAAGGCAGACAGGGGAATGAGCAGTTCTTC.

This chain links TRBV28 with TRBJ1-5; D may be TRBD1 (6 bases). Germline lookup yields CDR1 MDHEN and CDR2 SYDVKM. V lost 2 bases and J lost 6, with 11 bases in between. This CDR3 comprises 14 residues. CDR3 DNA sequence: TGTGCCAGCAGTTTAACAGGGCCAGGTCAGCCCCAGCATTTT. Protein sequence: CASSLTGPGQPQHF.

The V and J genes are TRBV5-4 and TRBJ2-7, with D perhaps given as TRBD1 or TRBD2 (6 bases each). The germline V gene encodes CDR1 SGHNT and CDR2 YYREEE (reference sequence). The V end was cut by 2 bases, the J end by 6 bases, with 12 bases between. There are 13 residues in the CDR3. CDR3 nucleotides: TGTGCCAGCAGCTTCGAGGGGGGCGGCGAGCAGTACTTC. Translation gives CASSFEGGGEQYF.

This clone was counted a few times. The rearrangement uses TRBV28 and TRBJ2-7; D is unclear. CDR1 is MDHEN and CDR2 is SYDVKM in the germline V gene. The length of the CDR3 is 11 residues. Trimming pared 5 bases from V and 2 bases from J, leaving 4 bases between. In nucleotides, the CDR3 is TGTGCCAGCAGTGCCACCTACGAGCAGTACTTC. This codes for CASSATYEQYF.

The V and J genes are TRBV5-6 and TRBJ1-5; 9 positions match TRBD1. From germline, CDR1 is SGHDT and CDR2 YYEEEE. J was trimmed by 6 bases and V by 0 bases; bases with no gene match: 7. This CDR3 has 16 amino acids. The CDR3 DNA follows: TGTGCCAGCAGCTTGGCCGCAACAGGGGGCCGTCAGCCCCAGCATTTT. Translating gives CASSLAATGGRQPQHF.

The chain has TRBV7-9 and TRBJ2-7; 9 bases are a match to TRBD1. The V segment lost 5 bases and the J segment 2 bases; nucleotides outside the gene matches: 13. The CDR3 spans 17 residues. Looked up from germline, CDR1 is SEHNR and CDR2 is FQNEAQ (reference sequence). This CDR3 reads CASSHQSWDRATYEQYF. In nucleotides, the CDR3 is TGTGCCAGCAGCCACCAATCGTGGGACAGGGCAACCTACGAGCAGTACTTC.

This clone is medium-sized by share. The V gene is TRBV7-6, the J gene TRBJ2-2; D tentatively reads TRBD1 or TRBD2 (5 bases each). The CDR3 runs 16 residues. V was cut by 0 bases and J by 7 bases, with 15 bases left in between. Germline lookup yields CDR1 SGHVS and CDR2 FNYEAQ. The CDR3 loop reads CASSLAPGREGGELFF. As DNA, the CDR3 is TGTGCCAGCAGCTTAGCTCCGGGGCGCGAAGGCGGGGAGCTGTTTTTT.

The rearrangement joins TRBV18 to TRBJ1-2, with a tentative D call TRBD1 (6 bases). Germline V gene data show CDR1 as KGHSH and CDR2 as LQKENI. The CDR3 loop spans 12 amino acids. V lost 1 base and J 7 bases, leaving 7 bases between the germline ends. The CDR3 nucleotides read TGTGCCAGCTCACCACGGGACATTGGCTACACCTTC. Protein product: CASSPRDIGYTF. The entire variable domain, with the rest obtained from reference TRBV18 and TRBJ1-2, is as follows: NAGVMQNPRHLVRRRGQEARLRCSPMKGHSHVYWYRQLPEEGLKFMVYLQKENIIDESGMPKERFSAEFPKEGPSILRIQQVVRGDSAAYFCASSPRDIGYTFGSGTRLTVV.

This clone was counted only a few times. The rearrangement uses TRBV6-5 and TRBJ1-1; TRBD1 matches 10 bases. The CDR3 consists of 15 residues. With 6 bases clipped from V and 4 bases from J, the junction kept 8 bases outside the gene matches. Germline CDR1 reads MNHEY; CDR2 reads SVGAGI. The CDR3 sequence is CASRADRGSATEAFF. CDR3 sequence (DNA): TGTGCCAGCAGAGCGGACAGGGGGTCGGCCACTGAAGCTTTCTTT.

This clone was counted once. The chain couples TRBV7-2 to TRBJ2-3; D is perhaps TRBD1 (5 bases). The CDR3 is made up of 14 amino acids. Trimming took off 5 bases at V and 2 bases at J, with 11 bases between the two ends. CDR1 SGHTA and CDR2 FQGNSA come from the germline V gene. CDR3 sequence reads: CASSRQIFTDTQYF. CDR3 nucleotides: TGTGCCAGCAGCAGACAGATCTTCACAGATACGCAGTATTTT. Using reference TRBV7-2 and TRBJ2-3 for the parts outside the CDR3, the full variable domain is GAGVSQSPSNKVTEKGKDVELRCDPISGHTALYWYRQSLGQGLEFLIYFQGNSAPDKSGLPSDRFSAERTGGSVSTLTIQRTQQEDSAVYLCASSRQIFTDTQYFGPGTRLTVL.

V is TRBV18 and J is TRBJ2-6; no clear D gene. Trimming removed 3 bases from V and 0 bases from J, with 9 bases in between. Germline lookup yields CDR1 KGHSH and CDR2 LQKENI. There are 16 residues in the CDR3. In DNA, the CDR3 is TGTGCCAGCTCACCTCCCGGAAGCTCTGGGGCCAACGTCCTGACTTTC. Translation: CASSPPGSSGANVLTF.

The CDR3 region is CASSSSNSGSRNNEQFF. CDR3 sequence (DNA): TGTGCCAGCAGCTCATCCAATAGCGGGAGTAGGAACAATGAGCAGTTCTTC. The chain combines TRBV11-2 with TRBJ2-1; 9 bases agree with TRBD2. The CDR3 runs to 17 residues. Per germline, CDR1 SGHAT and CDR2 FQNNGV. With 4 bases clipped from V and 5 bases from J, the junction kept 12 bases outside the gene matches.

This clone appeared a single time. This same CDR3 is encoded by further DNA sequences in the sample. V and J are TRBV18 and TRBJ1-1, with TRBD1 identical over 7 bases. The CDR3 length is 15 residues. The germline CDR1 and CDR2 sequences are KGHSH and LQKENI. V shed 2 bases, J shed 1 base, and the junction held 4 bases outside the gene matches. As DNA, the CDR3 is TGTGCCAGCTCACCAGGACAGGCCTCGAACACTGAAGCTTTCTTT. It translates to CASSPGQASNTEAFF.

The chain has TRBV4-1 and TRBJ1-1; D not resolved. The CDR3 loop spans 18 amino acids. V shed 0 bases and J shed 5 bases, with 22 bases lying between them. Germline-derived CDR1 and CDR2 are MGHRA and YSYEKL. The CDR3: CASSQETAVWLTGTEAFF. The CDR3 DNA sequence: TGCGCCAGCAGCCAAGAAACTGCCGTCTGGCTTACGGGAACTGAAGCTTTCTTT.

The rearrangement links TRBV9 to TRBJ1-1; maybe TRBD1 (6 bases). Germline loops: CDR1 SGDLS, CDR2 YYNGEE. The V end lost 4 bases, the J end lost 4 bases, and 17 bases lay between the germline ends. The CDR3 length is 15 residues. The CDR3 DNA sequence: TGTGCCAGCAGCCCTAGGGCCGGGGGCGGCACTGAAGCTTTCTTT. The encoded protein is CASSPRAGGGTEAFF.

This chain joins TRBV2 and TRBJ2-3; 7 bases fit TRBD2. CDR3 length equals 14 residues. J lost 1 base, V lost 6 bases, and 4 bases had no gene match. The germline V gene encodes CDR1 SNHLY and CDR2 FYNNEI. The CDR3 sequence: CASRRLAGTDTQYF. The CDR3, as DNA: TGTGCCAGCAGAAGACTAGCAGGCACAGATACGCAGTATTTT.

V usage is TRBV11-2 and J usage is TRBJ1-3; D perhaps matches TRBD1 (6 bases). This CDR3 has 14 amino acids. V was pared by 6 bases and J by 2 bases, with 11 bases between. Germline V gene lookup returns CDR1 SGHAT and CDR2 FQNNGV. CDR3 nucleotide sequence: TGTGCCAGCAGGCCAGGGGTTACTGGAAACACCATATATTTT. Translated, it gives CASRPGVTGNTIYF.

The rearrangement uses TRBV5-1 and TRBJ1-5; 9 positions agree with TRBD1. Germline loops: CDR1 SGHRS, CDR2 YFSETQ. The CDR3 consists of 16 residues. The trim removed 2 bases at V and 1 base at J, leaving 4 bases unmatched. The CDR3, as DNA: TGCGCCAGCAGCTTTCGACAGGGGGGGAGCAATCAGCCCCAGCATTTT. Residues: CASSFRQGGSNQPQHF.